These T cell receptor beta chains were read from a single sample in a study of long-term antiretroviral therapy in people with HIV. Method: immunoSEQ multiplex PCR; TCRdb's copy keeps in-frame clones and lacks some. This sample yields 20,000 to 25,000 clones, of which roughly 88% are seen a single time; 8.8% belongs to the top ten. The sample consisted of unsorted PBMCs, taken 1.2 years after starting antiretroviral therapy. These receptors came from a woman between 40 and 50 years old with HIV. The conserved cysteine and the conserved F or W are not part of the CDR3 here. The listing skips clone size in some rows; elsewhere it reads once, few, many or a size class.

V gene,clone size,J gene,CDR3 protein
TRBV6-5,few,TRBJ2-2,ASKRAGDTGELF
TRBV4-2,-,TRBJ2-2,ASSHEEETSHTGELF
TRBV9,-,TRBJ2-1,ASSALEGTGAYNEQF
TRBV2,-,TRBJ1-2,ASRPQGSTYGYT
TRBV9,-,TRBJ2-7,ASSVEETRYSYEQY
TRBV4-1,-,TRBJ2-1,ASSQQGQSSYNEQF
TRBV28,-,TRBJ1-5,ASYRDSNQPQH
TRBV7-6,once,TRBJ1-3,ASGKSVGNTIY
TRBV5-6,few,TRBJ2-1,ASSLLAGASNEQF
TRBV10-3,-,TRBJ2-5,AIGQSQETQY
TRBV5-1,-,TRBJ1-5,ASSYDRDQPQH
TRBV9,-,TRBJ1-2,ASSVDLFRDRDPYT
TRBV29-1,-,TRBJ1-2,SVDPTGPNYGYT
TRBV11-2,-,TRBJ2-7,ASSLDLGYYEQY
TRBV27,-,TRBJ2-7,ASSLHSGSSYEQY
TRBV2,-,TRBJ2-5,ASSEARGETQY
TRBV19,-,TRBJ2-5,ASRSLGLETQY
TRBV18,-,TRBJ2-7,ASSPPSQNAYEQY
TRBV19,few,TRBJ2-7,ASSIRREYEQY
TRBV7-9,-,TRBJ1-1,ASSQGRNTEAF
TRBV6-5,-,TRBJ1-2,ASSLGMGNYGYT
TRBV18,few,TRBJ1-2,ASSPSPENYGYT
TRBV6-5,once,TRBJ2-7,ASSYSLAGSYEQY
TRBV5-4,-,TRBJ2-3,ASSKGLAADTQY
TRBV28,-,TRBJ2-5,ASSSLKTGLYQETQY
TRBV5-1,few,TRBJ2-7,ASSQTGTHEQY
TRBV7-6,-,TRBJ1-5,ASSLGALAGASQPQH
TRBV7-9,-,TRBJ1-1,ASSFDETEAF
TRBV28,-,TRBJ2-6,ASRPLAGGSGANVLT
TRBV4-1,medium-sized,TRBJ1-3,ASSGIAEGNTIY
TRBV27,-,TRBJ2-7,ASSLKGLAGYEQY
TRBV19,few,TRBJ1-2,ASSISAGSSGYT
TRBV6-6,-,TRBJ2-7,ASTLLPAYEQY
TRBV18,-,TRBJ2-7,ASSPLPGLPTYEQY
TRBV19,-,TRBJ2-1,ASSIDGSNYNEQF
TRBV27,-,TRBJ2-5,ASSLSSDRVGETQY
TRBV2,-,TRBJ2-7,ASSSQGAYEQY
TRBV10-3,-,TRBJ2-2,AIRDTGELF
TRBV7-9,-,TRBJ2-1,ASSLAGVGNEQF
TRBV7-9,once,TRBJ1-3,AGRASSGNTIY
TRBV10-3,-,TRBJ2-2,AISESGGPGTGELF
TRBV6-1,once,TRBJ1-1,ASSVSGTGGLYTEAF
TRBV5-4,-,TRBJ1-2,ASSLVGRGPAYGYT
TRBV7-2,medium-sized,TRBJ1-1,ASRSARNTEAF
TRBV14,-,TRBJ1-4,ASSQDVMWGRGEKLF
TRBV7-9,once,TRBJ2-7,ASTNSLSSYEQY
TRBV5-1,-,TRBJ2-7,ASSLETGTNYEQY
TRBV29-1,-,TRBJ2-1,SGRVVEGNEQF
TRBV6-5,-,TRBJ1-1,ASSRGQEAF
TRBV11-1,once,TRBJ2-3,ASRASGYITGDTQY
TRBV19,-,TRBJ1-2,ASSIWTGKGNGYT
TRBV4-1,few,TRBJ2-7,ASSQGQGGVREQY
TRBV5-8,-,TRBJ2-5,ASSPEDREGETQY